Shown below are 7 T cell receptor beta chains from a single sample sequenced in a study of shared clonotypes between healthy human individuals. The method was immunoSEQ multiplex PCR; TCRdb's version includes in-frame clones alone and lacks a portion of them. The table lists about 2.4 million clones, 80% to 95% of them singletons, with 0.36% in the top ten. The source material was naive CD4+ T cells from PBMCs. Subset described: CD45RA+ positively selected. These receptor sequences come from a young man in good health. Some clones in this sample may be carry-over from other donors' samples.

On this clone itself: Other DNA sequences in this sample translate to the same CDR3. This chain joins TRBV7-9 and TRBJ2-7; 7 bases align to TRBD2. V lost 5 bases and J lost 0; bases outside the gene matches: 4. The CDR3 consists of 14 residues. Per the germline V gene, CDR1 is SEHNR and CDR2 is FQNEAQ (reference sequence). DNA of the CDR3: TGTGCCAGCAGCGCTAGCGGCAGCTCCTACGAGCAGTACTTC. Its translation: CASSASGSSYEQYF. The whole variable domain, filled in from reference TRBV7-9 and TRBJ2-7, reads DTGVSQNPRHKITKRGQNVTFRCDPISEHNRLYWYRQTLGQGPEFLTYFQNEAQLEKSRLLSDRFSAERPKGSFSTLEIQRTEQGDSAMYLCASSASGSSYEQYFGPGTRLTVT.

The chain recombines TRBV19 with TRBJ2-1, with TRBD1 matching over 12 bases. Germline V lookup: CDR1 LNHDA, CDR2 SQIVND (reference sequence). The ends lost 5 bases at V and 7 bases at J; junction bases unmatched: 9. The CDR3 has 16 amino acids. The CDR3 nucleotides are TGTGCCAGTAGTTCTCCCGGGACAGGGGGCATGAATGAGCAGTTCTTC. It encodes CASSSPGTGGMNEQFF.

This clone was seen a single time. The sample carries other DNA sequences with the same CDR3. The chain carries TRBV6-5 and TRBJ1-1; a weak D match, TRBD1 (5 bases). Germline values: CDR1 MNHEY, CDR2 SVGAGI. V was trimmed by 4 bases and J by 7 bases, leaving 10 bases between them. The CDR3 has 12 amino acids. The CDR3 loop is CASSLRGGEAFF. CDR3 DNA: TGTGCCAGCAGTTTACGGGGGGGTGAAGCTTTCTTT.

The rearrangement uses TRBV5-3 and TRBJ2-3, with TRBD2 matching 7 bases. TRBV5-3 is given ORF status, its function remaining uncertain. The ends lost 0 bases at V and 1 base at J; junction bases unmatched: 5. CDR3 length: 16 residues. CDR3: CARSLAGRWGTDTQYF. CDR3 coding DNA: TGTGCCAGAAGCTTGGCCGGGAGGTGGGGCACAGATACGCAGTATTTT.

DNA of the CDR3: TGTGCCAGTAGTAAATCGGGACTCACAGATACGCAGTATTTT. Protein sequence: CASSKSGLTDTQYF. The chain uses TRBV19 and TRBJ2-3, with a possible D match to TRBD2 (6 bases). The V gene lost 4 bases and the J gene lost 2 bases, with 10 bases spanning the gap. The germline CDR1 and CDR2 sequences are LNHDA and SQIVND (reference sequence). The CDR3 spans 14 residues.

A note on this clone: The same CDR3 can be traced to other DNA sequences in this sample. The chain employs TRBV5-1 and TRBJ2-5; TRBD2 aligns across 14 bases. J lost 5 bases, V lost 3 bases, and 6 bases had no gene match. From germline, CDR1 is SGHRS and CDR2 YFSETQ. This CDR3 is 16 amino acids long. CDR3 sequence: CASSSGLAGGWETQYF. CDR3 sequence (DNA): TGCGCCAGCAGCTCAGGACTAGCGGGAGGTTGGGAGACCCAGTACTTC.

The chain has TRBV7-4 and TRBJ2-5; maybe TRBD2 (6 bases). The CDR3 runs 16 residues. The germline V gene has CDR1 SGHVT and CDR2 SQSDAQ. V lost 4 bases, J lost 0 bases, and 15 bases lay in between. The DNA of the CDR3 is TGTGCCAGCAGCTCGGGGGATGACTTGTACCAAGAGACCCAGTACTTC. Translating it yields CASSSGDDLYQETQYF.